This T cell receptor (beta chain) derives from a study of blood T cell repertoires in COVID-19. Study overall: From the United States, Italy and Spain came samples of acute and convalescent COVID-19. Sample material is recorded as cDNA or gDNA derived from T cells, B-cell-depleted T cells, or PBMCs.

Trimming took 2 bases from V and 0 from J, leaving 16 bases between them. This CDR3 region has 18 residues. The germline CDR1 and CDR2 sequences are KGHDR and SFDVKD. In the original analysis: Scientists estimated how many nucleated cells there were by amplifying reference gene primers. TCRdb's copy holds only in-frame clones and misses some; the assay was immunoSEQ multiplex PCR. That table supplies the V and J calls and clone size; D and trimming were determined from the DNA. The repertoire includes some 48,000 clones, more than 75% of them detected once, and about 20% sits in the top ten. The chain joins TRBV24-1 to TRBJ2-1, with D unclear. The sequence came from a man between 65 and 85 years old with active COVID-19. Sequencing used peripheral blood. CDR3 residues: CATSDSRGGRRSYNEQFF. The CDR3 DNA follows: TGTGCCACCAGTGATTCCCGAGGCGGTCGGCGCTCCTACAATGAGCAGTTCTTC.